Below are 31 T cell receptor beta chains sequenced from a single sample in a study of blood T cell repertoires in COVID-19 (dated by TCRdb to 2018 to 2021). Receptors were amplified or captured by the immunoSEQ multiplex PCR assay. TCRdb holds this immuneACCESS table with in-frame rearrangements only. Some clones are missing; in checked studies, unresolved V genes explain under half, and the rest has no known cause. This sample lists about 270,000 clones; about 85% were detected once. The ten largest clones capture about 14% of the sample. The specimen was peripheral blood. The origin of the receptors is a human donor in a cohort sampled during active COVID-19.

V gene TRBV5-4 combines with J gene TRBJ2-7; TRBD2 matches at 10 bases. The CDR3 length is 13 residues. Germline CDR1 SGHNT, CDR2 YYREEE (reference sequence). The V and J ends lost 9 bases and 6 bases, in that order; junction bases with no gene match: 9. CDR3 residues: CATGPSGRGEQYF. CDR3 DNA sequence: TGTGCCACTGGACCAAGCGGGAGGGGCGAGCAGTACTTC.

The CDR3 protein is CASSYPQQGNQPQHF. The DNA for the CDR3 is TGTGCCAGCAGTTACCCTCAACAGGGAAATCAGCCCCAGCATTTT. V usage is TRBV6-2 or TRBV6-3 and J usage is TRBJ1-5; tentatively, D is TRBD1 (6 bases). CDR1 and CDR2 from the germline V gene are MNHEY and SVGEGT. The CDR3 has 15 amino acids. The V end was cut by 2 bases, the J end by 4 bases, with 12 bases between.

This clone was recorded only once. This chain links TRBV11-2 with TRBJ2-5; the D is unclear. CDR1 is SGHAT and CDR2 is FQNNGV in the germline V gene. Trimming left V 5 bases short and J 5 bases short, with 9 bases between. The CDR3 contains 12 residues. CDR3 nucleotide sequence: TGTGCCAGCAGCCCCTCGGTGGAGACCCAGTACTTC. This translates into CASSPSVETQYF. Full variable domain (rest looked up from reference TRBV11-2 and TRBJ2-5): EAGVAQSPRYKIIEKRQSVAFWCNPISGHATLYWYQQILGQGPKLLIQFQNNGVVDDSQLPKDRFSAERLKGVDSTLKIQPAKLEDSAVYLCASSPSVETQYFGPGTRLLVL.

This clone was found a few times. V usage is TRBV7-8 and J usage is TRBJ2-7; possible D gene TRBD2, 6 bases. Germline-derived CDR1 and CDR2 are SGHVS and FQNEAQ. V was shortened by 2 bases and J by 0 bases, with 14 bases between the two germline ends. The CDR3 contains 16 residues. CDR3 nucleotide sequence: TGTGCCAGCAGCTTATTAAGCCTAGCGCCCTCCTACGAGCAGTACTTC. Its translation is CASSLLSLAPSYEQYF.

This clone was found a few times. The sample has other DNA sequences that encode this CDR3 too. V is TRBV5-6 and J is TRBJ1-1; possible D gene TRBD1, 5 bases. Trimming left V 2 bases short and J 5 bases short, with 7 bases between. Germline CDR1 and CDR2: SGHDT and YYEEEE. This CDR3 spans 12 amino acids. CDR3 loop: CASSLRGTEAFF. The CDR3 DNA reads TGTGCCAGCAGCTTACGGGGGACTGAAGCTTTCTTT.

The genes are TRBV11-2 and TRBJ1-4; D might be TRBD1 (5 bases). The CDR3 length is 12 residues. Germline CDR1 SGHAT, CDR2 FQNNGV. Trimming removed 3 bases at V and 16 bases at J, with 15 bases between. The chain's CDR3 is CASSFLSGTPFF. CDR3 bases: TGTGCCAGCAGCTTTCTCTCCGGGACTCCGTTTTTT.

The CDR3 protein is CASSLGGVRYEQYF. The CDR3 DNA reads TGTGCCAGCAGTTTAGGGGGGGTCCGCTACGAGCAGTACTTC. The V and J genes are TRBV28 and TRBJ2-7; TRBD2 matches 7 bases. The CDR3 runs 14 residues. Germline V gene sequence: CDR1 MDHEN, CDR2 SYDVKM. V dropped 2 bases and J dropped 3; count of bases not matched to a gene: 4.

CDR3 sequence reads: CASSASLVAPQHF. In nucleotides, the CDR3 is TGTGCCAGCTCAGCAAGTCTAGTGGCGCCCCAGCATTTT. The chain employs TRBV18 and TRBJ1-5; D not resolved. CDR1 is KGHSH and CDR2 is LQKENI in the germline V gene. CDR3 length: 13 amino acids. Trimming cost V 5 bases and J 9 bases, with 14 bases left between them.

The chain has TRBV27 and TRBJ1-1; tentatively, D is TRBD1 (5 bases). V shed 5 bases and J shed 5 bases, with 15 bases lying between them. Germline V gene lookup returns CDR1 MNHEY and CDR2 SMNVEV (reference sequence). The CDR3 loop spans 14 amino acids. The chain's CDR3 is CASSKGTRWTEAFF. CDR3 in DNA: TGTGCCAGCAGTAAAGGGACTAGGTGGACTGAAGCTTTCTTT.

The chain links TRBV7-9 to TRBJ1-6; a possible D gene is TRBD1 (6 bases). V lost 0 bases, J lost 7 bases, and 7 bases lay in between. The CDR3 contains 14 residues. Germline CDR1 and CDR2: SEHNR and FQNEAQ (reference sequence). As DNA, the CDR3 is TGTGCCAGCAGCTTAGCAGGGGGAAATTCACCCCTCCACTTT. Translation: CASSLAGGNSPLHF.

V usage is TRBV28 and J usage is TRBJ2-7; 7 nucleotides match TRBD1. With V trimmed by 3 bases and J by 1 base, 6 bases remained unmatched. CDR1 is MDHEN, CDR2 SYDVKM, per germline. This CDR3 is 15 amino acids long. The DNA of the CDR3 is TGTGCCAGCAGTTTTTCTTCGACAGGGTCCTACGAGCAGTACTTC. Translation: CASSFSSTGSYEQYF.

In its sample, this clone was seen once. CDR3: CASKFQGVREETQYF. In nucleotides, the CDR3 is TGTGCCAGCAAATTTCAGGGGGTCCGAGAAGAGACCCAGTACTTC. The genes are TRBV2 and TRBJ2-5, with 7 positions matching TRBD1. Trimming cost V 7 bases and J 3 bases; bases outside gene matches: 11. CDR1 and CDR2 from the germline V gene are SNHLY and FYNNEI. The CDR3 is 15 residues long.

This clone was picked up one time. This chain uses TRBV7-2 with TRBJ2-3, with 7 bases matching TRBD2. Germline V lookup: CDR1 SGHTA, CDR2 FQGNSA. V gave up 2 bases and J gave up 0 bases; unmatched junction bases: 2. The CDR3 runs 15 residues. CDR3 region: CASSLSGTSTDTQYF. The CDR3, as DNA: TGTGCCAGCAGCTTAAGCGGGACTAGCACAGATACGCAGTATTTT.

The chain combines TRBV30 with TRBJ2-3, with TRBD2 matching over 9 bases. J lost 9 bases, V lost 3 bases, and 7 bases had no gene match. The CDR3 runs 13 residues. The germline CDR1 and CDR2 sequences are GTSNPN and SVGIG (reference sequence). The chain's CDR3 is CAWRVAGVLTQYF. CDR3 nucleotides: TGTGCCTGGAGGGTAGCGGGAGTTTTGACGCAGTATTTT. The variable domain in full, with the rest retrieved from reference TRBV30 and TRBJ2-3, is SQTIHQWPATLVQPVGSPLSLECTVEGTSNPNLYWYRQAAGRGLQLLFYSVGIGQISSEVPQNLSASRPQDRQFILSSKKLLLSDSGFYLCAWRVAGVLTQYFGPGTRLTVL.

This clone was seen a single time. The chain is built from TRBV7-9 and TRBJ2-1; 7 nucleotides agree with TRBD2. The germline gives CDR1 SEHNR, CDR2 FQNEAQ (reference sequence). The CDR3 runs to 14 residues. V lost 5 bases and J lost 7; bases outside the gene matches: 8. The CDR3 nucleotides read TGTGCCAGCAGCCCAAGACTAGCTTCTAATGAGCAGTTCTTC. Encoded protein: CASSPRLASNEQFF. Full variable domain (outside the CDR3, taken from reference TRBV7-9 and TRBJ2-1): DTGVSQNPRHKITKRGQNVTFRCDPISEHNRLYWYRQTLGQGPEFLTYFQNEAQLEKSRLLSDRFSAERPKGSFSTLEIQRTEQGDSAMYLCASSPRLASNEQFFGPGTRLTVL.

In this sample, this clone turned up once. V gene TRBV11-2 combines with J gene TRBJ2-3; a weak D match, TRBD2 (6 bases). The V gene's germline CDR1 is SGHAT and CDR2 FQNNGV. Deletions cut 3 bases from V and 0 bases from J, with 16 bases between. This CDR3 comprises 17 residues. The CDR3 DNA follows: TGTGCCAGCAGCTTCGCAGCGGGTCCTCTCAGCACAGATACGCAGTATTTT. It encodes CASSFAAGPLSTDTQYF. Filled out from reference TRBV11-2 and TRBJ2-3, the complete variable domain reads EAGVAQSPRYKIIEKRQSVAFWCNPISGHATLYWYQQILGQGPKLLIQFQNNGVVDDSQLPKDRFSAERLKGVDSTLKIQPAKLEDSAVYLCASSFAAGPLSTDTQYFGPGTRLTVL.

This chain uses TRBV5-1 with TRBJ1-2; TRBD1 is a possible D gene (6 bases). Per the germline V gene, CDR1 is SGHRS and CDR2 is YFSETQ. This CDR3 region has 13 residues. V shed 7 bases and J shed 3 bases, with 13 bases lying between them. CDR3 sequence reads: CASATGRDYGYTF. DNA of the CDR3: TGCGCCAGCGCCACAGGGAGGGACTATGGCTACACCTTC. Drawing the rest from reference TRBV5-1 and TRBJ1-2, the complete variable domain is KAGVTQTPRYLIKTRGQQVTLSCSPISGHRSVSWYQQTPGQGLQFLFEYFSETQRNKGNFPGRFSGRQFSNSRSEMNVSTLELGDSALYLCASATGRDYGYTFGSGTRLTVV.

In its sample, this clone was seen once. J is TRBJ1-2 and V is TRBV6-5, with TRBD1 identical over 7 bases. Trimming took 6 bases from V and 4 from J; bases not matched to a gene: 8. The CDR3 is 14 residues long. The germline CDR1 and CDR2 sequences are MNHEY and SVGAGI. This CDR3 reads CASRRDSHIYGYTF. The CDR3, as DNA: TGTGCCAGCAGGAGGGACAGTCACATCTATGGCTACACCTTC.

The V and J genes are TRBV6-6 and TRBJ2-1; tentatively, D is TRBD2 (6 bases). The CDR3 is 15 residues long. V lost 5 bases, J lost 6 bases, and 17 bases lay in between. Per germline, CDR1 MNHNY and CDR2 SVGAGI (reference sequence). The CDR3 coding sequence is TGTGCCAGCAGTCTCCGGGACTTAACTCGCAATGAGCAGTTCTTC. Residues: CASSLRDLTRNEQFF.

The chain uses TRBV19 and TRBJ1-1; D may be TRBD1 (6 bases). Germline V CDR1 and CDR2: LNHDA, SQIVND (reference sequence). This CDR3 spans 13 amino acids. Deletions cut 7 bases from V and 10 bases from J, with 19 bases between. CDR3: CASTIREGGSAFF. The CDR3 nucleotides are TGTGCCAGTACCATCCGGGAAGGGGGATCAGCTTTCTTT. Based on the CDR3 plus reference TRBV19 and TRBJ1-1, the full variable domain is DGGITQSPKYLFRKEGQNVTLSCEQNLNHDAMYWYRQDPGQGLRLIYYSQIVNDFQKGDIAEGYSVSREKKESFPLTVTSAQKNPTAFYLCASTIREGGSAFFGQGTRLTVV.

The rearrangement uses TRBV30 and TRBJ2-7, with 9 bases matching TRBD1. Trimming cost V 3 bases and J 5 bases; bases outside gene matches: 5. In germline, CDR1 is GTSNPN, CDR2 SVGIG (reference sequence). The CDR3 contains 13 residues. The CDR3 sequence: CAWSPGTGNEQYF. The CDR3 nucleotides are TGTGCCTGGAGCCCCGGGACAGGGAACGAGCAGTACTTC.

V usage is TRBV24-1 and J usage is TRBJ1-1, with TRBD1 matching over 7 bases. The J segment lost 9 bases and the V segment lost 1 base, leaving 1 base of the junction unmatched. Germline CDR1 reads KGHDR; CDR2 reads SFDVKD. The CDR3 is made up of 12 amino acids. This chain's CDR3 is CATSDLQGKAFF. The CDR3, as DNA: TGTGCCACCAGTGATTTACAGGGGAAAGCTTTCTTT.

This clone was detected only a few times. The rearrangement links TRBV27 to TRBJ2-5; 13 nucleotides align to TRBD2. The germline V gene has CDR1 MNHEY and CDR2 SMNVEV (reference sequence). The V segment lost 6 bases and the J segment 7 bases; nucleotides outside the gene matches: 8. This CDR3 region has 15 residues. The CDR3 sequence: CASRVRTSGSGTQYF. The CDR3 DNA is TGTGCCAGCAGAGTCCGGACTAGCGGGAGCGGGACCCAGTACTTC.

The genes are TRBV7-8 and TRBJ1-1; D might be TRBD1 (6 bases). This CDR3 is built from 14 residues. Germline CDR1 SGHVS, CDR2 FQNEAQ. Trimming pared 2 bases from V and 4 bases from J, leaving 11 bases between. CDR3 sequence: CASSLHRAGTEAFF. The DNA of the CDR3 is TGTGCCAGCAGCTTACACAGGGCGGGCACTGAAGCTTTCTTT.

The rearrangement links TRBV5-5 to TRBJ2-5, with a weak D call TRBD1 (6 bases). This CDR3 has 16 amino acids. CDR1 and CDR2 (germline): SGHKS, YYEKEE (reference sequence). V was shortened by 1 base and J by 2 bases, with 15 bases between the two germline ends. CDR3 protein: CASSLYPSRGQETQYF. The CDR3 nucleotides are TGTGCCAGCAGCTTGTACCCCAGCAGGGGTCAAGAGACCCAGTACTTC.

The chain uses TRBV15 and TRBJ2-1, with TRBD2 matching 9 bases. Germline lookup yields CDR1 LNHNV and CDR2 YYDKDF (reference sequence). J lost 7 bases, V lost 0 bases, and 7 bases had no gene match. CDR3 length equals 16 residues. CDR3 sequence reads: CATSRDYAGGANEQFF. CDR3 in DNA: TGTGCCACCAGCAGAGATTATGCGGGAGGGGCTAATGAGCAGTTCTTC.

In this sample, this clone turned up once. This chain joins TRBV5-1 and TRBJ2-3, with D unclear. The CDR3 sequence is 15 residues long. Trimming shortened V by 1 base and J by 0 bases, and 9 bases separated the two germline ends. The germline gives CDR1 SGHRS, CDR2 YFSETQ. CDR3 loop: CASSLNAASTDTQYF. The CDR3 region has the DNA TGCGCCAGCAGCTTGAATGCCGCGAGCACAGATACGCAGTATTTT.

The rearrangement links TRBV28 to TRBJ1-5; D not resolved. Deletions cut 2 bases from V and 11 bases from J, with 13 bases between. The V gene's germline CDR1 is MDHEN and CDR2 SYDVKM. This CDR3 is 13 amino acids long. CDR3 sequence reads: CASSLRFPPAQHF. The CDR3 coding sequence is TGTGCCAGCAGTTTACGATTTCCCCCAGCCCAGCATTTT.

V gene TRBV15 combines with J gene TRBJ2-1, with 9 bases fitting TRBD1. The CDR3 length is 15 residues. Germline V gives CDR1 LNHNV, CDR2 YYDKDF (reference sequence). V trimming: 3 bases; J trimming: 4 bases; junction bases outside the gene matches: 4. CDR3 coding DNA: TGTGCCACCAGCAGGGACAGGGGAAATTACAATGAGCAGTTCTTC. Amino acid sequence: CATSRDRGNYNEQFF.

This sequence joins TRBV19 and TRBJ1-4, with a tentative D call TRBD1 (5 bases). V was clipped by 6 bases and J by 4 bases, with 12 bases between them. This CDR3 has 14 amino acids. Germline V CDR1 and CDR2: LNHDA, SQIVND (reference sequence). The CDR3 spells CASRPTVINEKLFF. As DNA, the CDR3 is TGTGCCAGTAGACCGACAGTGATTAATGAAAAACTGTTTTTT.

In its sample, this clone was seen a few times. The rearrangement links TRBV5-4 to TRBJ2-1, with 7 bases aligning to TRBD2. V dropped 2 bases and J dropped 11; count of bases not matched to a gene: 16. CDR3 size: 16 residues. Per germline, CDR1 SGHNT and CDR2 YYREEE (reference sequence). The CDR3 bases are TGTGCCAGCAGCTTCTCCCAGACAGAACACGGGACTAAGCAGTTCTTC. Translation gives CASSFSQTEHGTKQFF.